This T cell receptor (beta chain) came from a study of CD8 T cells in ankylosing spondylitis. A word on this clonotype: Its cognate antigen is unknown.

CDR3 size: 14 residues. V was trimmed by 4 bases and J by 4 bases, leaving 10 bases between them. CDR1 and CDR2 (germline): LGHDT, YNNKEL (reference sequence). Findings and limits, study-wide: What appeared characteristic of ankylosing spondylitis blood was a TCR beta motif of about eight highly homologous variants.

TCRdb fed the 5' RACE reads into MiXCR, producing one record per CDR3 protein. This table has 200,000 or so distinct CDR3 sequences, approximately 13% appearing once. This chain uses TRBV3-1 with TRBJ2-2; D not certain. Sequencing was performed on blood, either unsorted or a sorted T cell fraction (not recorded which). This receptor was identified in a female donor with ankylosing spondylitis or in good health (not recorded which). This CDR3 reads CASSLSDGTGELFF. The CDR3, as DNA: TGTGCCAGCAGCCTATCGGACGGCACCGGGGAGCTGTTTTTT.